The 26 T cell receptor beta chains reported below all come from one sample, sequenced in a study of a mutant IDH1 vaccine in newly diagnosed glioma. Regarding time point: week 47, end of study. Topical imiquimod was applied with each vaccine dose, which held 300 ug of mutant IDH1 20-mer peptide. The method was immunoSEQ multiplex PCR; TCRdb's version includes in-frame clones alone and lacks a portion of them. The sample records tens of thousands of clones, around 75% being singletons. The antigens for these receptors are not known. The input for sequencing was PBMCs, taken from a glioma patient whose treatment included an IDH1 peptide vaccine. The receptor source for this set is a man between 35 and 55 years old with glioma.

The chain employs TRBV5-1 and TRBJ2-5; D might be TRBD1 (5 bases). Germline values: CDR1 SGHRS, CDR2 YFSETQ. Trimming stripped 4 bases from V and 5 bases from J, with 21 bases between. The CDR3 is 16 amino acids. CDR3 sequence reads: CASSREGVRGVETQYF. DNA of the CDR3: TGCGCCAGCAGCCGCGAAGGGGTAAGAGGAGTGGAGACCCAGTACTTC. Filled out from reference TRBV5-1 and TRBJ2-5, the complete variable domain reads KAGVTQTPRYLIKTRGQQVTLSCSPISGHRSVSWYQQTPGQGLQFLFEYFSETQRNKGNFPGRFSGRQFSNSRSEMNVSTLELGDSALYLCASSREGVRGVETQYFGPGTRLLVL.

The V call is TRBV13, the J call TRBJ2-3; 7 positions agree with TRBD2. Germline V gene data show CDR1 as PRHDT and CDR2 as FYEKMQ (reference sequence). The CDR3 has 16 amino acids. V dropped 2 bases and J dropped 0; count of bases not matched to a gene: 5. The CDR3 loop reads CASSLRTSESTDTQYF. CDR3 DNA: TGTGCCAGCAGCTTAAGAACTAGCGAGAGCACAGATACGCAGTATTTT.

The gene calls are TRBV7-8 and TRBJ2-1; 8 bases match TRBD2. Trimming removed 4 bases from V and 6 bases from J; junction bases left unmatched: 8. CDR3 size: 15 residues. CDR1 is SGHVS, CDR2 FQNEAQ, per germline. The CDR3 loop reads CASSSQEAGGNEQFF. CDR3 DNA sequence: TGTGCCAGCAGCTCCCAGGAGGCGGGGGGCAATGAGCAGTTCTTC. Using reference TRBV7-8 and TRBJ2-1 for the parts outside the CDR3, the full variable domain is GAGVSQSPRYKVAKRGQDVALRCDPISGHVSLFWYQQALGQGPEFLTYFQNEAQLDKSGLPSDRFFAERPEGSVSTLKIQRTQQEDSAVYLCASSSQEAGGNEQFFGPGTRLTVL.

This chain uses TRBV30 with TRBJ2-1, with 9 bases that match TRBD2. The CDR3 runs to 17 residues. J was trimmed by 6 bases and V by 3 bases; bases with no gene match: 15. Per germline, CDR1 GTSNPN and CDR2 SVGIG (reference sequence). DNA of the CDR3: TGTGCCTGGAGCCCCCTTAGCGCGGGAGGGGTCGTCAATGAGCAGTTCTTC. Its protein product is CAWSPLSAGGVVNEQFF.

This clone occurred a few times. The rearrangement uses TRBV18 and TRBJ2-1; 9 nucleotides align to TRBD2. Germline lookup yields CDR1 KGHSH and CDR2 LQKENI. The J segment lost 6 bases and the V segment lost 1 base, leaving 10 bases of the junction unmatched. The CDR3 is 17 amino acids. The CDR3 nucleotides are TGTGCCAGCTCACCACGGTCTAGCGGGATGGCCCGCAATGAGCAGTTCTTC. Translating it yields CASSPRSSGMARNEQFF.

Here the CDR3 DNA reads TGTGCCAGCAGCTCACAGGGGACCACGCACGGAAACACCATATATTTT. Translation: CASSSQGTTHGNTIYF. The chain has TRBV11-2 and TRBJ1-3; 7 positions match TRBD1. In germline, CDR1 is SGHAT, CDR2 FQNNGV. V dropped 4 bases and J dropped 4; count of bases not matched to a gene: 10. The CDR3 runs to 16 residues. Using reference TRBV11-2 and TRBJ1-3 for the parts outside the CDR3, the full variable domain is EAGVAQSPRYKIIEKRQSVAFWCNPISGHATLYWYQQILGQGPKLLIQFQNNGVVDDSQLPKDRFSAERLKGVDSTLKIQPAKLEDSAVYLCASSSQGTTHGNTIYFGEGSWLTVV.

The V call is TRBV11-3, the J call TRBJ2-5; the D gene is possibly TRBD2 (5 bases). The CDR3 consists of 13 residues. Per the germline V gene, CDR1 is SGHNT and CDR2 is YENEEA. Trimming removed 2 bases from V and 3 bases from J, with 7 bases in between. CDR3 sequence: CASSLSGEETQYF. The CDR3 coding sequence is TGTGCCAGCAGCTTAAGCGGAGAAGAGACCCAGTACTTC.

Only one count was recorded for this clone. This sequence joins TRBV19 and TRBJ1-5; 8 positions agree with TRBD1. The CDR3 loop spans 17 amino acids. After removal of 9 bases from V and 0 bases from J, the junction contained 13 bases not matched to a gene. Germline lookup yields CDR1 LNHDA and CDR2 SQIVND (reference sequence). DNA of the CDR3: TGTGCCAGCCGTCTCGACCGGGACAGGTATAGCAATCAGCCCCAGCATTTT. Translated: CASRLDRDRYSNQPQHF.

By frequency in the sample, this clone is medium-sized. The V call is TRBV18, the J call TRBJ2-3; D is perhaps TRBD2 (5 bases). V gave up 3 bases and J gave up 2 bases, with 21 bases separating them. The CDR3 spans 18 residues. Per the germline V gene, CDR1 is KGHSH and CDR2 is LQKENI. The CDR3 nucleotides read TGTGCCAGCTCACCGGTCCGGACTCCCGATTCTTACACAGATACGCAGTATTTT. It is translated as CASSPVRTPDSYTDTQYF.

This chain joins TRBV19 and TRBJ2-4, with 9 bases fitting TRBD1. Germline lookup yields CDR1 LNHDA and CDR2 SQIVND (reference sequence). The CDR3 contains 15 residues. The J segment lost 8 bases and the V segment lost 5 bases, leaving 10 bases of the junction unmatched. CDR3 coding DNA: TGTGCCAGTAGTCCAGGGGACAGGGTGGATGACATTCAGTACTTC. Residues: CASSPGDRVDDIQYF. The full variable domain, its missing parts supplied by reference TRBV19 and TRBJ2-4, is DGGITQSPKYLFRKEGQNVTLSCEQNLNHDAMYWYRQDPGQGLRLIYYSQIVNDFQKGDIAEGYSVSREKKESFPLTVTSAQKNPTAFYLCASSPGDRVDDIQYFGAGTRLSVL.

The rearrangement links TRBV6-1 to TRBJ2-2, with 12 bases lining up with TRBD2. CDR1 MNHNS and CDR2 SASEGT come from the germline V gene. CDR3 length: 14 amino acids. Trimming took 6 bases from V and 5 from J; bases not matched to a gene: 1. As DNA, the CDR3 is TGTGCCAGCAGGGGGACTAGCGGGACCGGGGAGCTGTTTTTT. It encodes CASRGTSGTGELFF.

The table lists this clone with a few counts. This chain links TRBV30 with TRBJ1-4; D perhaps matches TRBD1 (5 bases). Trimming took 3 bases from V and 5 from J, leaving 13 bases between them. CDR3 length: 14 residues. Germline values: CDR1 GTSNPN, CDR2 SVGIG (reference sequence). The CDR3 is CAWSRTGSNEKLFF. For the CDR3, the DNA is TGTGCCTGGAGCAGAACAGGTTCAAATGAAAAACTGTTTTTT.

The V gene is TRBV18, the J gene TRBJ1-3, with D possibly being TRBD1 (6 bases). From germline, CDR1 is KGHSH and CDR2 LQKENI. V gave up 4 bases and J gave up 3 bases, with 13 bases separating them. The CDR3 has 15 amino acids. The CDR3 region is CASSRSQGNGNTIYF. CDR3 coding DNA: TGTGCCAGCTCACGCTCTCAGGGGAATGGAAACACCATATATTTT.

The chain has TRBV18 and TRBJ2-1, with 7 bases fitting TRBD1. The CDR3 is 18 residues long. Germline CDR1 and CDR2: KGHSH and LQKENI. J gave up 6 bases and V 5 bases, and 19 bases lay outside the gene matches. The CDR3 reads CASSKTGFYDSFGNEQFF. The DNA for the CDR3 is TGTGCCAGCTCAAAGACAGGGTTCTATGATTCCTTCGGCAATGAGCAGTTCTTC.

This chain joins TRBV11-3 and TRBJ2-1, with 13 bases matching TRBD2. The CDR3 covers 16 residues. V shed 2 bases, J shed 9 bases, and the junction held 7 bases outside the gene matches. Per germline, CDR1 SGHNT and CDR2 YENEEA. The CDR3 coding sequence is TGTGCCAGCAGCTTACGACTAGCGGGAGGTGAGGCTGAGCAGTTCTTC. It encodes CASSLRLAGGEAEQFF. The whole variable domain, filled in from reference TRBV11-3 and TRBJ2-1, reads EAGVVQSPRYKIIEKKQPVAFWCNPISGHNTLYWYLQNLGQGPELLIRYENEEAVDDSQLPKDRFSAERLKGVDSTLKIQPAELGDSAVYLCASSLRLAGGEAEQFFGPGTRLTVL.

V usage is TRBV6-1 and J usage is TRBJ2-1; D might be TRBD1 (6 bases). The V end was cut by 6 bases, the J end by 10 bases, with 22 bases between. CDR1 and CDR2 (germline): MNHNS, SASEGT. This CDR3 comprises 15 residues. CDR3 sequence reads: CASRESTEGVFEQFF. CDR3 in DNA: TGTGCCAGCAGAGAGTCGACAGAGGGGGTTTTCGAGCAGTTCTTC.

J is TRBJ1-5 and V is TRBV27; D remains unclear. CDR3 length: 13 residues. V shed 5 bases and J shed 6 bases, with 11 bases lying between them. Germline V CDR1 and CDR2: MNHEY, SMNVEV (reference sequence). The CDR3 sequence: CASSPNGPQPQHF. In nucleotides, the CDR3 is TGTGCCAGCAGTCCCAACGGCCCTCAGCCCCAGCATTTT.

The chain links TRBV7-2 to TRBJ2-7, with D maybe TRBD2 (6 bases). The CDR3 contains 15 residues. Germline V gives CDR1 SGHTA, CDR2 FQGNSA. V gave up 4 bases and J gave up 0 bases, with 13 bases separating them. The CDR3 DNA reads TGTGCCAGCAGCTCCGAGGAGGGGCTCTCCTACGAGCAGTACGTC. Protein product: CASSSEEGLSYEQYV.

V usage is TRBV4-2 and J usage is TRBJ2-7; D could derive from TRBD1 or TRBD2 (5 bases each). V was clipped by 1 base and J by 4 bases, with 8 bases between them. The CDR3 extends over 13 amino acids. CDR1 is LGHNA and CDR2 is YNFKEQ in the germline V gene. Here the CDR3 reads CASSQVGGYEQYF. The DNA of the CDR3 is TGTGCCAGCAGCCAAGTTGGGGGATACGAGCAGTACTTC.

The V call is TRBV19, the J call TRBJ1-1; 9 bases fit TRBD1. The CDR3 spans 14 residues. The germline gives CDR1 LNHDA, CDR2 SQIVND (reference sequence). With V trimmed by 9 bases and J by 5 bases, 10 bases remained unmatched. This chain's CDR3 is CASRPGQGRTEAFF. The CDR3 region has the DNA TGTGCCAGCAGGCCGGGACAGGGACGTACTGAAGCTTTCTTT.

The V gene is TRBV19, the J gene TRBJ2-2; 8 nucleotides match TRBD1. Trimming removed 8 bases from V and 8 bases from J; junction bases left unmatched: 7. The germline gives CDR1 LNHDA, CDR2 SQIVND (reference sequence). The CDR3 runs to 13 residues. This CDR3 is CASGDRKEGELFF. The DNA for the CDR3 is TGTGCCAGTGGGGACAGGAAGGAGGGGGAGCTGTTTTTT.

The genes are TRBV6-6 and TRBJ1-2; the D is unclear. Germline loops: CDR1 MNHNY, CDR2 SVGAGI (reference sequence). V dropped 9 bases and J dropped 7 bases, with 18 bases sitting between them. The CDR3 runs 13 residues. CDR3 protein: CASGQGPRFGYTF. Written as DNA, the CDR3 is TGTGCCAGTGGCCAAGGCCCGCGCTTTGGCTACACCTTC.

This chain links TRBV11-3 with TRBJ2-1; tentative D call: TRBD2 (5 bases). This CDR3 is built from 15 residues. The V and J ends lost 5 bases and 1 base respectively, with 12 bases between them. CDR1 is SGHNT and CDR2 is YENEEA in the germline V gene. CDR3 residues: CASSPRSGSYNEQFF. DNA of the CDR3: TGTGCCAGCAGCCCCAGGAGCGGATCCTACAATGAGCAGTTCTTC.

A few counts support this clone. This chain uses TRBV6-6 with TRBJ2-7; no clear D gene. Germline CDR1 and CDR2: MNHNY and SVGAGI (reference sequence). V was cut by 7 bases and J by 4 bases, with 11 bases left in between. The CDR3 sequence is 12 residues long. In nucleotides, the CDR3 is TGTGCCAGCACCTTGGACGGGTACGAGCAGTACGTC. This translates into CASTLDGYEQYV.

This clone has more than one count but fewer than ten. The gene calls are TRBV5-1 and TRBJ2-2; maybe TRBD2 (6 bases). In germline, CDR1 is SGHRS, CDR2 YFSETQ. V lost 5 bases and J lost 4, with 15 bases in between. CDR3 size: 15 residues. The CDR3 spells CASRTGGESTGELFF. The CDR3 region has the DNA TGCGCCAGCAGGACCGGGGGAGAGTCCACCGGGGAGCTGTTTTTT.

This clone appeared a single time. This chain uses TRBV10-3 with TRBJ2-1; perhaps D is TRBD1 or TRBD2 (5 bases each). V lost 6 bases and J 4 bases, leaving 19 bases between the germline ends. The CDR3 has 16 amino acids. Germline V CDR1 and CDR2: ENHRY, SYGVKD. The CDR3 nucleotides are TGTGCCATCAGCGACCGGGACGGAGGTTATTACAATGAGCAGTTCTTC. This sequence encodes CAISDRDGGYYNEQFF.